This record concerns one TCR beta chain sequence. What it binds is not known. These data come from a study of identifying expanded T cells in peripheral blood. Study-level findings and limits: Technical replicates showed roughly 1.2 changed clones; roughly two weeks 15 to 20; four weeks 19.

The germline V gene has CDR1 SGHDT and CDR2 YYEEEE. This CDR3 has 14 residues. J gave up 3 bases and V 7 bases, and 8 bases lay outside the gene matches. TCRdb's copy holds only in-frame clones and misses some; the assay was immunoSEQ multiplex PCR. The table includes around 100,000 clones, around nine tenths detected once. The TCR originated in a person aged 18-70 years in good health. The material sequenced was blood. The chain combines TRBV5-6 with TRBJ1-2; TRBD1 agrees at 8 bases. The CDR3 reads CASGTGSFDYGYTF. CDR3 nucleotides: TGTGCCAGCGGGACAGGTTCTTTCGACTATGGCTACACCTTC.